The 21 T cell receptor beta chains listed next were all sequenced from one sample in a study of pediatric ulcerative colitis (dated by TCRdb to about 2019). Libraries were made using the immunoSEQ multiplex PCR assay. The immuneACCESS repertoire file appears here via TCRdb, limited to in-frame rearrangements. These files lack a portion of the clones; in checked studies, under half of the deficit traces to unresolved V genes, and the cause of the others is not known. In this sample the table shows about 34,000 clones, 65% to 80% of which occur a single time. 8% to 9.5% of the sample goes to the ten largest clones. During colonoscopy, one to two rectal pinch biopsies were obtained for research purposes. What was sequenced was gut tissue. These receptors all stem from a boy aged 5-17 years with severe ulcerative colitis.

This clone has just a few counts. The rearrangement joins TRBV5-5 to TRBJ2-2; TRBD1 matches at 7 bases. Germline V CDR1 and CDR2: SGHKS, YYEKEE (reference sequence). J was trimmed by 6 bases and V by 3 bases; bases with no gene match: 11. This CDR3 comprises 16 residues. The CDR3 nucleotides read TGTGCCAGCAGCTCCATTCGAAACAGGGGTTCCGGGGAGCTGTTTTTT. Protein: CASSSIRNRGSGELFF.

The CDR3 here is CASSSPKYITGRKLFF. The CDR3, as DNA: TGTGCCAGCAGCTCGCCAAAGTATATCACCGGGCGGAAACTGTTTTTT. This rearrangement joins TRBV7-9 to TRBJ1-4; unclear D gene. Germline assignment: CDR1 SEHNR and CDR2 FQNEAQ (reference sequence). Deletions cut 4 bases from V and 11 bases from J, with 23 bases between. This CDR3 spans 16 amino acids.

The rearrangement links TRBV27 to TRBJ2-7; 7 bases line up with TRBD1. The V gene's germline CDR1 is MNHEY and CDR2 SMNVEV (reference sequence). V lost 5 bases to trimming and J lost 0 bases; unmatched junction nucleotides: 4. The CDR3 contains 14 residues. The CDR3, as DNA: TGTGCCAGCAGTACCTGGGACAGCTCCTACGAGCAGTACTTC. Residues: CASSTWDSSYEQYF.

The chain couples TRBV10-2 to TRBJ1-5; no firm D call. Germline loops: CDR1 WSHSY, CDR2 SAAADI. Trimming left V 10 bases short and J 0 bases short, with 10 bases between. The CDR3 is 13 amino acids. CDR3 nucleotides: TGCGCCACGCGGGTGAATAGCAATCAGCCCCAGCATTTT. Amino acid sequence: CATRVNSNQPQHF.

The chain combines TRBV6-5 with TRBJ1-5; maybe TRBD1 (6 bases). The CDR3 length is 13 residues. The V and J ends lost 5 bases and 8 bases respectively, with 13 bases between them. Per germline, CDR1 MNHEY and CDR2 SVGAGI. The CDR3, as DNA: TGTGCCAGCAGTACCCAAAGGGGGGAGCCCCAGCATTTT. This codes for CASSTQRGEPQHF.

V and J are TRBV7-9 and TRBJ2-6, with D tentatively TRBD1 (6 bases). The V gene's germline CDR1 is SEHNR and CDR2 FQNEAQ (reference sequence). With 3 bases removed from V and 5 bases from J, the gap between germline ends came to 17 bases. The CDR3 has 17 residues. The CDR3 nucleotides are TGTGCCAGCAGCTTGGAGACAGGCGCCCTTTGGGCCAACGTCCTGACTTTC. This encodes CASSLETGALWANVLTF.

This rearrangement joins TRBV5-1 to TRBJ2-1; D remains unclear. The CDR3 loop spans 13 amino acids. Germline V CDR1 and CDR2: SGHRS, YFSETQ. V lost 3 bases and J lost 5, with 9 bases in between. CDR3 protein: CASSSNLDNEQFF. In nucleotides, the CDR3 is TGCGCCAGCAGCTCCAACTTAGACAATGAGCAGTTCTTC.

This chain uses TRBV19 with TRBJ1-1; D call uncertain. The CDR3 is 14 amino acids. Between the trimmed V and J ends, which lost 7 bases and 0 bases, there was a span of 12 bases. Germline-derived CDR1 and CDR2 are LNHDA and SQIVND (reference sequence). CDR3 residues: CASTRGILNTEAFF. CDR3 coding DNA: TGTGCCAGTACCCGAGGTATCTTGAACACTGAAGCTTTCTTT.

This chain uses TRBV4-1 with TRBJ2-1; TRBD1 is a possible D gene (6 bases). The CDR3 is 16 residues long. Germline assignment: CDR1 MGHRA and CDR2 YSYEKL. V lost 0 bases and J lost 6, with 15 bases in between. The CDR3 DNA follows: TGCGCCAGCAGCCAAGAGGTACAGGGATATAGCAATGAGCAGTTCTTC. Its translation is CASSQEVQGYSNEQFF.

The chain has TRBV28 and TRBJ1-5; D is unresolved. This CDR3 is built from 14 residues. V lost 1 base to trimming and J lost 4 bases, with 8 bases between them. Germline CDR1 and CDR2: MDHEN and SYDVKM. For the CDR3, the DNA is TGTGCCAGCAGTTTATATGGGGAAAATCAGCCCCAGCATTTT. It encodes CASSLYGENQPQHF.

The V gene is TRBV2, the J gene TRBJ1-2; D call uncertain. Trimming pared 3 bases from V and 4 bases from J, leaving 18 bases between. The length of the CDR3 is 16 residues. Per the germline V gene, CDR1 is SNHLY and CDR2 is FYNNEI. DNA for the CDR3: TGTGCCAGCAGTGACATTCCCGGCCGGGAAGCCTATGGCTACACCTTC. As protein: CASSDIPGREAYGYTF.

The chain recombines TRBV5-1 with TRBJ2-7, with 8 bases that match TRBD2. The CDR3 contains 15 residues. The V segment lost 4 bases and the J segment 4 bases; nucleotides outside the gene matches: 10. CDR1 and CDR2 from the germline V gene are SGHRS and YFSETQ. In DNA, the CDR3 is TGCGCCAGCAGCGCGACCGGGACTAGTGTTTACGAGCAGTACTTC. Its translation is CASSATGTSVYEQYF.

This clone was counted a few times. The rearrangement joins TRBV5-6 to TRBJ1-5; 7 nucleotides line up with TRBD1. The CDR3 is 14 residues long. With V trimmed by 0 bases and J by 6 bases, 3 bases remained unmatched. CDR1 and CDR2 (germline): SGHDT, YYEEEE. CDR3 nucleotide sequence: TGTGCCAGCAGCTTGGCAGGGGGAGGTCAGCCCCAGCATTTT. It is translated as CASSLAGGGQPQHF.

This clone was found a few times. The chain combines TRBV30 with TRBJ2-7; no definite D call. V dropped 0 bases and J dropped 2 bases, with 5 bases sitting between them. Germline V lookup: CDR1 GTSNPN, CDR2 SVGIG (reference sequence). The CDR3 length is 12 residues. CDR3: CAWSVSAYEQYF. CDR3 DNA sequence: TGTGCCTGGAGTGTCTCGGCCTACGAGCAGTACTTC.

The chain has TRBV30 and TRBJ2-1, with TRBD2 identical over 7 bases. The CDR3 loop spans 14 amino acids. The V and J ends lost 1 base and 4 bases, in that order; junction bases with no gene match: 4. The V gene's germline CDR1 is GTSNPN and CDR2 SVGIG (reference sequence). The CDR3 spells CAWSAGGIYNEQFF. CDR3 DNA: TGTGCCTGGAGTGCCGGGGGGATTTACAATGAGCAGTTCTTC.

The CDR3 region is CAISIGGQGSYGYTF. For the CDR3, the DNA is TGTGCCATCAGTATAGGCGGACAGGGCTCCTATGGCTACACCTTC. The chain employs TRBV10-3 and TRBJ1-2, with 8 bases matching TRBD1. Germline values: CDR1 ENHRY, CDR2 SYGVKD. The V and J ends lost 5 bases and 4 bases, in that order; junction bases with no gene match: 9. The CDR3 extends over 15 amino acids.

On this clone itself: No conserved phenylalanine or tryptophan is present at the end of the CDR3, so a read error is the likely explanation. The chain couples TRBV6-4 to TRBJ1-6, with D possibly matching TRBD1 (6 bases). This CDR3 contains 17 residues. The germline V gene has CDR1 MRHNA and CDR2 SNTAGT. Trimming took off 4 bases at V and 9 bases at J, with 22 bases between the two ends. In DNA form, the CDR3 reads TGTGCCAGCAGTGCCCGGAAAAAGGGGGTGACGAGTTCACCCCTCCACCTT. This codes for CASSARKKGVTSSPLHL.

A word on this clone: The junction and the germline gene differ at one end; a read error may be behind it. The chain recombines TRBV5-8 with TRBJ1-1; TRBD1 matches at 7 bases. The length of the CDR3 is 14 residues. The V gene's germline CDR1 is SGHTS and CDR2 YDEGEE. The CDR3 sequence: CASRLGQMNTEAFF. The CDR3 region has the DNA TGTGCCAGCAGGTTGGGACAGATGAACACTGAAGCTTTCTTT.

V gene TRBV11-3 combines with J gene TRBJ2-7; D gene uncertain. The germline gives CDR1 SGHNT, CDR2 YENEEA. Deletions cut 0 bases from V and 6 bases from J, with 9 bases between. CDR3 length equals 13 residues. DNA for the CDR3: TGTGCCAGCAGCTTAGACGGAGAACTCGAGCAGTACTTC. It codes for CASSLDGELEQYF.

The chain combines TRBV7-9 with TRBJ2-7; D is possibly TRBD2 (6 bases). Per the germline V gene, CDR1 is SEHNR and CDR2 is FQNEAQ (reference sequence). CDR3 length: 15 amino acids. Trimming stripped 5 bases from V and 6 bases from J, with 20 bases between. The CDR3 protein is CASSPIRGALLEQYF. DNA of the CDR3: TGTGCCAGCAGCCCCATCCGCGGGGCCCTTCTCGAGCAGTACTTC.

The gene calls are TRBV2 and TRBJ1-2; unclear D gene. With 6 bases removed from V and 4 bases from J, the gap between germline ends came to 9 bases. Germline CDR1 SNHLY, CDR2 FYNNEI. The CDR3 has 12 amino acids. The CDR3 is CASRPSSYGYTF. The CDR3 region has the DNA TGTGCCAGCAGGCCTTCATCCTATGGCTACACCTTC.